The 5 T cell receptor beta chains presented below share a single source sample, sequenced in a study of T cell changes during pregnancy in multiple sclerosis. Produced via immunoSEQ multiplex PCR; TCRdb's table is partial and in-frame only. Among approximately 60,000 clones, 80% to 95% were seen once, and the ten largest hold approximately 2.3%. Sequenced material: peripheral blood, taken in the first trimester of pregnancy. These receptors all come from a female donor with multiple sclerosis, enrolled in a pregnancy study.

The chain is built from TRBV28 and TRBJ1-1; 8 positions agree with TRBD1. This CDR3 is 15 amino acids long. With 6 bases clipped from V and 6 bases from J, the junction kept 12 bases outside the gene matches. In germline, CDR1 is MDHEN, CDR2 SYDVKM. The CDR3 nucleotides are TGTGCCAGCAGGGCCCGAGGACAGGGTATCGCTGAAGCTTTCTTT. This codes for CASRARGQGIAEAFF.

This clone was recorded only once. The rearrangement joins TRBV7-9 to TRBJ2-1, with 10 bases matching TRBD2. The CDR3 runs 14 residues. CDR1 SEHNR and CDR2 FQNEAQ come from the germline V gene (reference sequence). V lost 4 bases, J lost 4 bases, and 1 base stayed unmatched. Here the CDR3 reads CASSSGLAYNEQFF. As DNA, the CDR3 is TGTGCCAGCAGCTCGGGACTAGCGTACAATGAGCAGTTCTTC. The full variable domain, its missing parts supplied by reference TRBV7-9 and TRBJ2-1, is DTGVSQNPRHKITKRGQNVTFRCDPISEHNRLYWYRQTLGQGPEFLTYFQNEAQLEKSRLLSDRFSAERPKGSFSTLEIQRTEQGDSAMYLCASSSGLAYNEQFFGPGTRLTVL.

The CDR3 region has the DNA TGTGCCACCAGCAGAGGGGACAGGGAGTTAAGCGGCTACACCTTC. It translates to CATSRGDRELSGYTF. The chain is built from TRBV15 and TRBJ1-2; 9 nucleotides match TRBD1. V dropped 1 base and J dropped 8; count of bases not matched to a gene: 8. The CDR3 has 15 amino acids. Germline V gene lookup returns CDR1 LNHNV and CDR2 YYDKDF (reference sequence).

The count of this clone is one. The chain links TRBV27 to TRBJ2-5, with a possible D match to TRBD2 (6 bases). Germline V CDR1 and CDR2: MNHEY, SMNVEV (reference sequence). V was clipped by 2 bases and J by 4 bases, with 11 bases between them. This CDR3 region has 14 residues. CDR3 region: CASSLGGDAETQYF. The CDR3 DNA follows: TGTGCCAGCAGTTTAGGCGGGGACGCAGAGACCCAGTACTTC.

Regarding this clone: Other DNA sequences of this sample code for an identical CDR3. The V and J genes are TRBV5-1 and TRBJ1-2, with 8 bases aligning to TRBD1. V lost 0 bases and J lost 7; bases outside the gene matches: 5. CDR1 and CDR2 (germline): SGHRS, YFSETQ. This CDR3 has 14 amino acids. The CDR3 reads CASSLAGTGGGYTF. CDR3 DNA sequence: TGCGCCAGCAGCTTGGCCGGGACAGGAGGTGGCTACACCTTC.